Following are 24 T cell receptor beta chains from one sample sequenced in a study of blood T cell repertoires in COVID-19. Profiling relied on immunoSEQ multiplex PCR, and the TCRdb table lists in-frame clones only, not all of them. Counted here are some 220,000 clones, 65% to 90% occurring once; the ten biggest clones make up 2% to 3%. Source material: peripheral blood. The receptors stem from a woman in her sixties or seventies with COVID-19, enrolled during active disease.

This chain links TRBV7-8 with TRBJ2-7, with a tentative D call TRBD2 (6 bases). CDR3 length equals 15 residues. Trimming cost V 6 bases and J 6 bases, with 21 bases left between them. Germline CDR1 SGHVS, CDR2 FQNEAQ. The CDR3 nucleotides are TGTGCCAGCAGACTTTTGGGGGGAGATTTGGGCGAGCAGTACTTC. Translated, it gives CASRLLGGDLGEQYF.

This clone has only a few counts. The CDR3 here is CASSLLAGSTLGEQYF. Written as DNA, the CDR3 is TGTGCCAGCAGCCTACTTGCGGGGAGTACTCTGGGGGAGCAGTACTTC. This rearrangement joins TRBV5-4 to TRBJ2-7, with D possibly TRBD2 on 6 matching bases. Germline assignment: CDR1 SGHNT and CDR2 YYREEE (reference sequence). Trimming cost V 4 bases and J 7 bases, with 24 bases left between them. The length of the CDR3 is 16 residues.

This sequence joins TRBV5-6 and TRBJ2-1, with 9 bases that match TRBD1. V lost 3 bases and J lost 8; bases outside the gene matches: 3. CDR3 size: 13 residues. Per germline, CDR1 SGHDT and CDR2 YYEEEE. CDR3: CASSWGQGDEQFF. In DNA, the CDR3 is TGTGCCAGCAGCTGGGGACAGGGTGATGAGCAGTTCTTC.

The chain couples TRBV27 to TRBJ2-7; D perhaps matches TRBD1 (6 bases). The CDR3 is 14 amino acids. Trimming shortened V by 0 bases and J by 4 bases, and 10 bases separated the two germline ends. Germline V gene sequence: CDR1 MNHEY, CDR2 SMNVEV (reference sequence). CDR3 amino acids: CASSLSRGPYEQYF. The DNA for the CDR3 is TGTGCCAGCAGTTTATCCAGGGGCCCTTACGAGCAGTACTTC.

This clone was found a few times. The chain has TRBV6-1 and TRBJ1-1; TRBD1 aligns across 7 bases. The trim removed 3 bases at V and 6 bases at J, leaving 4 bases unmatched. Per the germline V gene, CDR1 is MNHNS and CDR2 is SASEGT. The CDR3 extends over 13 amino acids. The CDR3 spells CASSEQGVSEAFF. CDR3 DNA: TGTGCCAGCAGTGAGCAGGGGGTCTCTGAAGCTTTCTTT.

This clone was detected once. The V call is TRBV3-1 (or the pseudogene TRBV3-2), the J call TRBJ1-5, with 10 bases aligning to TRBD1. Germline trimming cut 1 base from V and 3 bases from J; bases unmatched to any gene: 15. Per germline, CDR1 LGHDT and CDR2 YNNKEL (reference sequence). This CDR3 has 20 residues. The CDR3 DNA is TGTGCCAGCAGCCAAGGCCTAACGACAGGGGGCCGCCAAGCCAATCAGCCCCAGCATTTT. Its translation: CASSQGLTTGGRQANQPQHF.

This clone was detected once. V and J are TRBV18 and TRBJ1-2; 10 bases match TRBD1. The germline gives CDR1 KGHSH, CDR2 LQKENI. CDR3 size: 16 residues. V trimming: 6 bases; J trimming: 7 bases; junction bases outside the gene matches: 14. The CDR3 sequence: CASSPTGGAGTSGYTF. The CDR3 region has the DNA TGTGCCAGCTCCCCGACAGGGGGCGCAGGAACGAGTGGCTACACCTTC.

V usage is TRBV7-2 and J usage is TRBJ1-5; the D is unclear. Germline-derived CDR1 and CDR2 are SGHTA and FQGNSA. The CDR3 spans 17 residues. Trimming pared 1 base from V and 0 bases from J, leaving 13 bases between. As DNA, the CDR3 is TGTGCCAGCAGCTTAGACGGGTCATTCGCTAGCAATCAGCCCCAGCATTTT. It codes for CASSLDGSFASNQPQHF.

CDR3 sequence: CASSQQTGEGDEQFF. The CDR3 nucleotides read TGCGCCAGCAGCCAACAAACAGGGGAAGGCGATGAGCAGTTCTTC. This rearrangement joins TRBV4-1 to TRBJ2-1; 7 bases fit TRBD1. The CDR3 spans 15 residues. V shed 2 bases, J shed 8 bases, and the junction held 9 bases outside the gene matches. Germline assignment: CDR1 MGHRA and CDR2 YSYEKL.

The rearrangement joins TRBV11-3 to TRBJ1-1; possible D gene TRBD1, 6 bases. Germline V CDR1 and CDR2: SGHNT, YENEEA. This CDR3 has 14 residues. Trimming stripped 5 bases from V and 0 bases from J, with 10 bases between. Here the CDR3 DNA reads TGTGCCAGCAGCGTAGGACAGTTGAACACTGAAGCTTTCTTT. Amino acids: CASSVGQLNTEAFF. Full variable domain (outside the CDR3, taken from reference TRBV11-3 and TRBJ1-1): EAGVVQSPRYKIIEKKQPVAFWCNPISGHNTLYWYLQNLGQGPELLIRYENEEAVDDSQLPKDRFSAERLKGVDSTLKIQPAELGDSAVYLCASSVGQLNTEAFFGQGTRLTVV.

This clone was found a few times. This chain links TRBV5-6 with TRBJ1-2, with TRBD1 as a possible D gene (6 bases). V was trimmed by 4 bases and J by 8 bases, leaving 15 bases between them. CDR3 length: 13 residues. Germline CDR1 reads SGHDT; CDR2 reads YYEEEE. This CDR3 reads CASSPGQKTGYTF. CDR3 DNA sequence: TGTGCCAGCAGCCCAGGACAGAAGACAGGCTACACCTTC.

The chain carries TRBV15 and TRBJ2-1; 13 positions agree with TRBD2. CDR1 and CDR2 (germline): LNHNV, YYDKDF (reference sequence). The J segment lost 4 bases and the V segment lost 3 bases, leaving 3 bases of the junction unmatched. This CDR3 region has 16 residues. The CDR3 DNA reads TGTGCCACCAGCAGGGGGACTAGCGGGATTTACAATGAGCAGTTCTTC. This codes for CATSRGTSGIYNEQFF.

This clone has only a few counts. The V call is TRBV19, the J call TRBJ1-4; D gene ambiguous. V dropped 5 bases and J dropped 1 base, with 11 bases sitting between them. Germline CDR1 is LNHDA and CDR2 is SQIVND (reference sequence). The CDR3 length is 15 residues. CDR3 in DNA: TGTGCCAGTAGTGAGCGCACAAGAACTAATGAAAAACTGTTTTTT. As protein: CASSERTRTNEKLFF.

V and J are TRBV24-1 and TRBJ2-2; 8 bases agree with TRBD1. Trimming removed 0 bases from V and 7 bases from J; junction bases left unmatched: 6. The CDR3 is 16 amino acids. Germline-derived CDR1 and CDR2 are KGHDR and SFDVKD. DNA for the CDR3: TGTGCCACCAGTGATTTGCTCAGGGGGCAAAGCGGGGAGCTGTTTTTT. Amino acids: CATSDLLRGQSGELFF.

The chain combines TRBV5-4 with TRBJ2-2, with 9 bases aligning to TRBD1. There are 15 residues in the CDR3. Looked up from germline, CDR1 is SGHNT and CDR2 is YYREEE (reference sequence). Trimming removed 2 bases from V and 4 bases from J; junction bases left unmatched: 3. The CDR3 DNA reads TGTGCCAGCAGCTTCCCGGGACAGGGCACCGGGGAGCTGTTTTTT. Its protein is CASSFPGQGTGELFF.

CDR3 sequence reads: CASSPGGETQYF. DNA for the CDR3: TGTGCCAGCAGTCCGGGGGGGGAGACCCAGTACTTC. This chain connects TRBV12-3 or TRBV12-4 to TRBJ2-5; 8 bases fit TRBD2. J gave up 5 bases and V 5 bases, and 1 base lay outside the gene matches. CDR3 length equals 12 residues.

In this sample, this clone turned up once. The chain couples TRBV2 to TRBJ2-7, with 8 bases lining up with TRBD1. Germline V gene sequence: CDR1 SNHLY, CDR2 FYNNEI. J was trimmed by 0 bases and V by 5 bases; bases with no gene match: 6. The CDR3 covers 15 residues. The CDR3 DNA is TGTGCCAGCAGTCAGGACAGGGTTGCCTCCTACGAGCAGTACTTC. Translated, it gives CASSQDRVASYEQYF.

The CDR3 loop reads CATSLRGDNEQFF. CDR3 DNA: TGTGCCACCAGCCTTAGGGGTGATAATGAGCAGTTCTTC. This chain connects TRBV24-1 to TRBJ2-1; TRBD1 is a possible D gene (5 bases). CDR3 length equals 13 residues. Deletions cut 7 bases from V and 7 bases from J, with 13 bases between. Germline CDR1 and CDR2: KGHDR and SFDVKD.

The J gene is TRBJ1-2, the V gene TRBV9; 7 bases align to TRBD1. The CDR3 sequence is 14 residues long. Trimming at V came to 4 bases and at J to 4 bases, leaving 7 bases not matched to a gene. Germline CDR1 reads SGDLS; CDR2 reads YYNGEE. The CDR3 loop reads CASSPEDRVYGYTF. For the CDR3, the DNA is TGTGCCAGCAGCCCCGAAGACAGGGTCTATGGCTACACCTTC.

The chain uses TRBV5-4 and TRBJ2-3, with 11 bases identical to TRBD2. The germline V gene has CDR1 SGHNT and CDR2 YYREEE (reference sequence). The CDR3 contains 15 residues. The trim removed 4 bases at V and 2 bases at J, leaving 3 bases unmatched. The CDR3 nucleotides are TGTGCCAGCAGCGCGGGACTAGCGGACACAGATACGCAGTATTTT. Translated, it gives CASSAGLADTDTQYF.

The V and J genes are TRBV15 and TRBJ2-2; D perhaps matches TRBD1 (6 bases). CDR1 LNHNV and CDR2 YYDKDF come from the germline V gene (reference sequence). V lost 1 base to trimming and J lost 8 bases, with 17 bases between them. The CDR3 runs to 16 residues. The CDR3 nucleotides read TGTGCCACCAGCAGAGGCGGACAGATAGAGACAGGGGAGCTGTTTTTT. This sequence encodes CATSRGGQIETGELFF.

V gene TRBV18 combines with J gene TRBJ2-7; 9 bases are shared with TRBD2. The V gene end was trimmed by 0 bases and the J gene end by 3 bases; junction bases not matched to a gene: 0. CDR1 and CDR2 (germline): KGHSH, LQKENI. This CDR3 comprises 14 residues. The CDR3 DNA is TGTGCCAGCTCACCACCGACTAGCGGCTACGAGCAGTACTTC. It is translated as CASSPPTSGYEQYF.

The genes are TRBV11-3 and TRBJ1-3; D remains ambiguous. The V and J ends lost 1 base and 0 bases respectively, with 16 bases between them. This CDR3 has 18 residues. Germline CDR1 is SGHNT and CDR2 is YENEEA. This CDR3 is CASSLATYPVDSGNTIYF. CDR3 DNA: TGTGCCAGCAGCTTAGCCACCTATCCCGTCGACTCTGGAAACACCATATATTTT.

Only one count was recorded for this clone. The CDR3 DNA reads as TGTGCCTGGAGAGGTGACAGGGGGCTTCCATACACAGATACGCAGTATTTT. Its translation is CAWRGDRGLPYTDTQYF. The rearrangement uses TRBV30 and TRBJ2-3; 10 bases are shared with TRBD1. Germline lookup yields CDR1 GTSNPN and CDR2 SVGIG (reference sequence). V lost 3 bases to trimming and J lost 2 bases; unmatched junction nucleotides: 11. The CDR3 loop spans 17 amino acids.